These 8 T cell receptor beta chains came from one sample sequenced in a study of shared T cell receptors in the human thymus. The protocol was immunoSEQ multiplex PCR, while the TCRdb copy is restricted to in-frame clones and leaves out a portion. This sample has approximately 660,000 clones, with 88% found just once. The data also belong to a second study, concerning human thymus T cells.

The specimen sequenced was thymocytes. Receptor source: a boy less than two years old with a congenital heart defect.

This chain connects TRBV5-1 to TRBJ2-7, with 13 bases fitting TRBD2. CDR1 is SGHRS, CDR2 YFSETQ, per germline. Unmatched junction bases numbered 3, after V lost 3 bases and J lost 0 bases. The CDR3 consists of 16 residues. CDR3 loop: CASSSGLAGASYEQYF. CDR3 coding DNA: TGCGCCAGCAGCTCCGGACTAGCGGGAGCCTCCTACGAGCAGTACTTC.

The DNA of the CDR3 is TGCAGCGTTGAAAAGCGGAGCTCCTACAATGAGCAGTTCTTC. It codes for CSVEKRSSYNEQFF. The rearrangement uses TRBV29-1 and TRBJ2-1, with D tentatively TRBD2 (5 bases). V lost 2 bases to trimming and J lost 0 bases, with 8 bases between them. CDR3 size: 14 residues. Germline values: CDR1 SQVTM, CDR2 ANQGSEA.

The chain uses TRBV29-1 and TRBJ2-7; 7 bases agree with TRBD1. The germline gives CDR1 SQVTM, CDR2 ANQGSEA. The CDR3 is 15 amino acids. V dropped 2 bases and J dropped 2; count of bases not matched to a gene: 9. This chain's CDR3 is CSVETGTASPYEQYF. The CDR3 coding sequence is TGCAGCGTTGAAACCGGGACAGCCTCGCCCTACGAGCAGTACTTC.

The chain is built from TRBV4-1 and TRBJ2-3, with D possibly TRBD2 on 7 matching bases. CDR3 length equals 15 residues. Germline V CDR1 and CDR2: MGHRA, YSYEKL. V dropped 6 bases and J dropped 0 bases, with 13 bases sitting between them. In DNA form, the CDR3 reads TGCGCCAGCAGTCCAGCGGGACATAGCACAGATACGCAGTATTTT. Its protein is CASSPAGHSTDTQYF.

This chain connects TRBV27 to TRBJ2-7, with TRBD2 identical over 12 bases. The CDR3 is 18 amino acids. The ends lost 3 bases at V and 5 bases at J; junction bases unmatched: 14. Germline CDR1 MNHEY, CDR2 SMNVEV (reference sequence). The CDR3 DNA is TGTGCCAGCAGTTTCTCTACTTCTAGCGGGAGGGCTTTCCACGAGCAGTACTTC. Protein: CASSFSTSSGRAFHEQYF.

This clone has more than one count but fewer than ten. V usage is TRBV6-5 and J usage is TRBJ2-5, with TRBD2 matching 11 bases. Germline CDR1 and CDR2: MNHEY and SVGAGI. The CDR3 has 15 amino acids. V was pared by 6 bases and J by 3 bases, with 6 bases of the junction left unmatched. CDR3 residues: CASRPKLAGEETQYF. The CDR3 region has the DNA TGTGCCAGCAGGCCAAAACTAGCGGGAGAAGAGACCCAGTACTTC.

The rearrangement uses TRBV7-2 and TRBJ2-7, with D possibly being TRBD1 (5 bases). There are 14 residues in the CDR3. Per the germline V gene, CDR1 is SGHTA and CDR2 is FQGNSA. V lost 0 bases to trimming and J lost 0 bases, with 6 bases between them. The CDR3: CASSLARDSYEQYF. CDR3 coding DNA: TGTGCCAGCAGCTTAGCCAGGGACTCCTACGAGCAGTACTTC.

CDR3: CATSERQGTYEQYF. In DNA, the CDR3 is TGTGCCACCAGCGAGCGACAGGGGACCTACGAGCAGTACTTC. The chain couples TRBV15 to TRBJ2-7; 8 bases align to TRBD1. The CDR3 has 14 amino acids. V shed 5 bases and J 2 bases; nucleotides not matched to a gene: 5. Germline lookup yields CDR1 LNHNV and CDR2 YYDKDF (reference sequence). The full variable domain, in which reference TRBV15 and TRBJ2-7 provide the parts outside the CDR3, is DAMVIQNPRYQVTQFGKPVTLSCSQTLNHNVMYWYQQKSSQAPKLLFHYYDKDFNNEADTPDNFQSRRPNTSFCFLDIRSPGLGDTAMYLCATSERQGTYEQYFGPGTRLTVT.